The source of this T cell receptor beta chain is a study of cytotoxic CD8 clonotypes in ibrutinib-treated CLL. Across the whole study: Among patients, about 24 responded partially and 2 completely; 15 or so then stayed remitted and some twelve progressed after median 68 months. Timing of response sample collection was a median roughly twelve months after treatment start, with a range of 6 to 36. Broader study findings: Lymph node repertoires were not studied, and sampling times were unmatched. Baseline-level clonality went beyond age-matched healthy donors and moved in step with circulating CD8+ T-cell counts.

The CDR3 is 12 amino acids. Trimming removed 5 bases at V and 6 bases at J, with 7 bases between. CDR1 is LNHNV, CDR2 YYDKDF, per germline (reference sequence). A note on this clone: What it recognizes is unknown.

The repertoire was sequenced with immunoSEQ multiplex PCR; TCRdb's copy has only in-frame clones and lacks some. The sample holds tens of thousands of clones, less than 85% seen once. Sequencing used PBMCs, obtained at disease progression, from a patient treated with ibrutinib. The chain employs TRBV15 and TRBJ2-2; D ambiguous. This clonotype originated in a human donor with chronic lymphocytic leukemia. The CDR3 loop is CATSPTAGELFF. The CDR3 bases are TGTGCCACCAGCCCAACCGCCGGGGAGCTGTTTTTT.